These 7 T cell receptor beta chains share one sample of origin, sequenced in a study of cytotoxic CD8 clonotypes in ibrutinib-treated CLL listed by TCRdb under 2021. Libraries came from the immunoSEQ multiplex PCR assay. This immuneACCESS table, as held by TCRdb, lists in-frame sequences with V and J called but not all clones. Of the missing ones, under half trace to an unresolved V gene in checked studies; the others have no known cause. Recorded for this sample are hundreds of thousands of clones; about 61% of them occurred a single time. Around 6.3% of the sample goes to the ten largest clones. Specimen: PBMCs, collected after 36 months of ibrutinib treatment. The source is a human donor with chronic lymphocytic leukemia.

The chain recombines TRBV2 with TRBJ2-7; D is ambiguous. This CDR3 has 14 residues. V shed 7 bases and J shed 0 bases, with 13 bases lying between them. Germline loops: CDR1 SNHLY, CDR2 FYNNEI. The CDR3 spells CASMLDPSSYEQYF. CDR3 sequence (DNA): TGTGCCAGCATGCTGGACCCTAGCTCCTACGAGCAGTACTTC.

This rearrangement joins TRBV5-1 to TRBJ2-2; 7 nucleotides agree with TRBD1. The CDR3 is made up of 14 amino acids. The ends lost 4 bases at V and 5 bases at J; junction bases unmatched: 5. The V gene's germline CDR1 is SGHRS and CDR2 YFSETQ. The CDR3 here is CASSPTGRTGELFF. The CDR3 DNA reads as TGCGCCAGCAGCCCGACAGGGAGAACCGGGGAGCTGTTTTTT.

The genes are TRBV5-4 and TRBJ1-3; D unclear. The CDR3 spans 15 residues. Germline V CDR1 and CDR2: SGHNT, YYREEE (reference sequence). Trimming pared 0 bases from V and 3 bases from J, leaving 10 bases between. This CDR3 is CASSLAGRDGNTIYF. The CDR3 DNA follows: TGTGCCAGCAGCTTGGCAGGTAGAGATGGAAACACCATATATTTT.

This clone was counted only a few times. The chain carries TRBV5-1 and TRBJ1-1; TRBD1 matches 7 bases. The CDR3 extends over 15 amino acids. The trim removed 4 bases at V and 0 bases at J, leaving 6 bases unmatched. The germline V gene encodes CDR1 SGHRS and CDR2 YFSETQ. CDR3 bases: TGCGCCAGCAGCCCCGGACAGGCCATGAACACTGAAGCTTTCTTT. Its translation is CASSPGQAMNTEAFF.

The chain has TRBV5-1 and TRBJ2-2; D might be TRBD2 (6 bases). The CDR3 is 16 amino acids. Germline CDR1 and CDR2: SGHRS and YFSETQ. Trimming took off 3 bases at V and 4 bases at J, with 16 bases between the two ends. The CDR3 region is CASSSEGLPSTGELFF. CDR3 bases: TGCGCCAGCAGCTCGGAGGGACTCCCCAGCACCGGGGAGCTGTTTTTT.

The V call is TRBV4-2, the J call TRBJ2-7; TRBD2 agrees at 8 bases. Per the germline V gene, CDR1 is LGHNA and CDR2 is YNFKEQ. V gave up 4 bases and J gave up 3 bases; unmatched junction bases: 5. The length of the CDR3 is 14 residues. The CDR3 protein is CASSRAGAVYEQYF. CDR3 nucleotides: TGTGCCAGCAGCCGAGCGGGGGCGGTCTACGAGCAGTACTTC.

This chain connects TRBV7-2 to TRBJ2-5; D not resolved. CDR3 length: 16 residues. The V end was cut by 8 bases, the J end by 0 bases, with 19 bases between. From germline, CDR1 is SGHTA and CDR2 FQGNSA. This chain's CDR3 is CASRRLPPRYQETQYF. The CDR3 region has the DNA TGTGCCAGCCGCCGCCTTCCTCCCCGGTACCAAGAGACCCAGTACTTC.